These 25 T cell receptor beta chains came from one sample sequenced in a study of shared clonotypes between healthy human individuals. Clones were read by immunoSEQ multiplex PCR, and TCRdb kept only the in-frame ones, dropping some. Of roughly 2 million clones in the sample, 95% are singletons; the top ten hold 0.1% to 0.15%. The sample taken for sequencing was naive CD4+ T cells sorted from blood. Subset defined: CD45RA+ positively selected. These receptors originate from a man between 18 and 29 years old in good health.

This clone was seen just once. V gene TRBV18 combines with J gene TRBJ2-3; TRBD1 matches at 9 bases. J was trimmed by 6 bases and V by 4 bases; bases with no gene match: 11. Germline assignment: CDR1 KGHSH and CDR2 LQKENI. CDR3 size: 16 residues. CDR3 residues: CASSLGQGGFADTQYF. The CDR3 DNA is TGTGCCAGCTCACTGGGACAGGGCGGATTCGCGGATACGCAGTATTTT.

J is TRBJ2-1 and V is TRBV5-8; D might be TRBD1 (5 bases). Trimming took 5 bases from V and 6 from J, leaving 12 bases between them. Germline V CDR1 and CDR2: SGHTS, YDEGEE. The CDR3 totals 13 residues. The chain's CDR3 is CASSLRQGNEQFF. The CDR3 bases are TGTGCCAGCAGTCTTAGGCAGGGCAATGAGCAGTTCTTC.

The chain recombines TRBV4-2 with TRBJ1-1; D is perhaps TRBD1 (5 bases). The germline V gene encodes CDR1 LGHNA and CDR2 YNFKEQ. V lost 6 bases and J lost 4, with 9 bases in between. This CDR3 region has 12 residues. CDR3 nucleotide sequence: TGTGCCAGCAGGAATGGGGGCACTGAAGCTTTCTTT. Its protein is CASRNGGTEAFF.

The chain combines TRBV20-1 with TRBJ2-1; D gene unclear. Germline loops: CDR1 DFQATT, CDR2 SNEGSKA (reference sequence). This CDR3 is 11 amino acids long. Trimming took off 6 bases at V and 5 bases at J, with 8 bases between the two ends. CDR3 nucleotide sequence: TGCAGTGCCGGTGGCAACAATGAGCAGTTCTTC. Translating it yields CSAGGNNEQFF.

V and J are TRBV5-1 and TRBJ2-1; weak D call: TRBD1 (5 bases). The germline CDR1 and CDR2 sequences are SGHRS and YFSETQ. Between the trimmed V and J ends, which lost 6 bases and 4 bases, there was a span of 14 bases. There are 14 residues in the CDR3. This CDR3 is CASNPGFEYNEQFF. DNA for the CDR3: TGCGCCAGCAACCCAGGGTTTGAGTACAATGAGCAGTTCTTC.

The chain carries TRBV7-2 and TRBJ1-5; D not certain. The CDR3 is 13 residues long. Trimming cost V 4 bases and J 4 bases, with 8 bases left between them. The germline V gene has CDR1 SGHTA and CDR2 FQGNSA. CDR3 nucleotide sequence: TGTGCCAGCAGCTATTGGCTTAATCAGCCCCAGCATTTT. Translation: CASSYWLNQPQHF.

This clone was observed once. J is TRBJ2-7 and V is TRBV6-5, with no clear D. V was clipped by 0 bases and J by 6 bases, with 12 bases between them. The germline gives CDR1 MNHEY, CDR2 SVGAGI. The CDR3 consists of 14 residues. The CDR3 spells CASSYSSNVGEQYF. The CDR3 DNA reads TGTGCCAGCAGTTACTCTTCGAATGTGGGCGAGCAGTACTTC.

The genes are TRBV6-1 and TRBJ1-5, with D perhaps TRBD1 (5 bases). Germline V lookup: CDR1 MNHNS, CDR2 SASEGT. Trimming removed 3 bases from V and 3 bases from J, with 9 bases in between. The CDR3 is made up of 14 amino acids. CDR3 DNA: TGTGCCAGCAGTGACCTCAGGGACAATCAGCCCCAGCATTTT. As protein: CASSDLRDNQPQHF.

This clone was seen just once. CDR3 protein: CSAGTDSTDTQYF. DNA of the CDR3: TGCAGCGCTGGGACAGATAGCACAGATACGCAGTATTTT. This chain connects TRBV29-1 to TRBJ2-3; 7 bases align to TRBD1. V lost 7 bases and J lost 0; bases outside the gene matches: 4. The CDR3 contains 13 residues. The V gene's germline CDR1 is SQVTM and CDR2 ANQGSEA.

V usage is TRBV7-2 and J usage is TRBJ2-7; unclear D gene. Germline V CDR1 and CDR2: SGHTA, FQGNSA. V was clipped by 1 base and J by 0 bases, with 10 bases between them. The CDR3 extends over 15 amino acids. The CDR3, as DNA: TGTGCCAGCAGCTTAGACTCTCAAAGCTCCTACGAGCAGTACTTC. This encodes CASSLDSQSSYEQYF.

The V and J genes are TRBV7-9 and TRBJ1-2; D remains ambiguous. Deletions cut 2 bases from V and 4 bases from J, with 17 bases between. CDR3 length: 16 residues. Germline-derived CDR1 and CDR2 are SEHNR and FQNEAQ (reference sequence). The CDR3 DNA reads TGTGCCAGCAGCTTACGACCTTCGGAACCATTCTATGGCTACACCTTC. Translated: CASSLRPSEPFYGYTF.

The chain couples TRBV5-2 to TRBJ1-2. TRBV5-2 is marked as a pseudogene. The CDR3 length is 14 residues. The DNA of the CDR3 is TGCGCCAGCAGCCAAGTAGGAGGGAACTATGGCTACACCTTC. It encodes CASSQVGGNYGYTF.

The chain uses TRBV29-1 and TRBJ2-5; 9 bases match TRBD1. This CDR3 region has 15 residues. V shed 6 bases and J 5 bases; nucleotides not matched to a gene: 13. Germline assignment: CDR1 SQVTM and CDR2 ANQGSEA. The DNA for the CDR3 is TGCAGCGTCTCACCCGGGACAGGGATAGGGGAGACCCAGTACTTC. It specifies CSVSPGTGIGETQYF.

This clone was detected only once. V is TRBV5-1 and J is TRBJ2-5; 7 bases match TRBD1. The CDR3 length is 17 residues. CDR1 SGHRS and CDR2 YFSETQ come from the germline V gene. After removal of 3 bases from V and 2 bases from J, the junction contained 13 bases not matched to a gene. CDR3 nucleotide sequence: TGCGCCAGCAGCTGGCAGACCTGGGACAGCCGACAAGAGACCCAGTACTTC. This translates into CASSWQTWDSRQETQYF.

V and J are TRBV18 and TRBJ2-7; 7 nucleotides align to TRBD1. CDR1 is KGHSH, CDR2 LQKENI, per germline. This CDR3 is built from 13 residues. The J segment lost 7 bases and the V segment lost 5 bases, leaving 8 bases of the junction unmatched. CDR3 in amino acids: CASSVALQGEQYF. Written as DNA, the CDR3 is TGTGCCAGCTCAGTTGCATTACAGGGGGAGCAGTACTTC. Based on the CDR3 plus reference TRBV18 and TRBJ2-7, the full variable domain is NAGVMQNPRHLVRRRGQEARLRCSPMKGHSHVYWYRQLPEEGLKFMVYLQKENIIDESGMPKERFSAEFPKEGPSILRIQQVVRGDSAAYFCASSVALQGEQYFGPGTRLTVT.

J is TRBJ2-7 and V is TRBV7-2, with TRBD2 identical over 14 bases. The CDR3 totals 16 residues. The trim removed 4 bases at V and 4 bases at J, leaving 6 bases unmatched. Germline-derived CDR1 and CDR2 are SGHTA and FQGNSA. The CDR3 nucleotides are TGTGCCAGCAGCTCCGCTGGGACTAGCGGGAGTTACGAGCAGTACTTC. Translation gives CASSSAGTSGSYEQYF.

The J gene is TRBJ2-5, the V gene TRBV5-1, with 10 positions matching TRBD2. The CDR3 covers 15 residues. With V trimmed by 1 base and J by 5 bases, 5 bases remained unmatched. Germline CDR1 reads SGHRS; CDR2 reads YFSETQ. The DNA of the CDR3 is TGCGCCAGCAGCTTGTGGCTAGCGGGAGTGGAGACCCAGTACTTC. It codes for CASSLWLAGVETQYF.

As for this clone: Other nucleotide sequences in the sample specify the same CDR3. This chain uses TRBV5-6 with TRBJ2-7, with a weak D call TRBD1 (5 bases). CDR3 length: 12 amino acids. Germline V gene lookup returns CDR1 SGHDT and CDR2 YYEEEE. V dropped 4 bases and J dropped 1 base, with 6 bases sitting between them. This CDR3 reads CASSRGSYEQYF. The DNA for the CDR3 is TGTGCCAGCAGCAGGGGTTCCTACGAGCAGTACTTC.

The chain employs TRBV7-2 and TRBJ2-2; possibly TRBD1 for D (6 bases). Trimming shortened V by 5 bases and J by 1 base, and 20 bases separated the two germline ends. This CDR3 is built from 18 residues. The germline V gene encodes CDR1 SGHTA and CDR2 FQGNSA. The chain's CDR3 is CASSDPWRGTKNTGELFF. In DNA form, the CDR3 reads TGTGCCAGCAGCGACCCTTGGAGAGGGACAAAGAACACCGGGGAGCTGTTTTTT. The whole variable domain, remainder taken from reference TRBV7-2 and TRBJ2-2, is GAGVSQSPSNKVTEKGKDVELRCDPISGHTALYWYRQSLGQGLEFLIYFQGNSAPDKSGLPSDRFSAERTGGSVSTLTIQRTQQEDSAVYLCASSDPWRGTKNTGELFFGEGSRLTVL.

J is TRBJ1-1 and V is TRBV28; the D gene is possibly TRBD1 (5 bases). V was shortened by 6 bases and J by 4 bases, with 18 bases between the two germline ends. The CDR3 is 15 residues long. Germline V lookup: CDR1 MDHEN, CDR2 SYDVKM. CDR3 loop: CASSLLQSQGTEAFF. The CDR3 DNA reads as TGTGCCAGCAGCCTCCTCCAGTCCCAGGGCACTGAAGCTTTCTTT.

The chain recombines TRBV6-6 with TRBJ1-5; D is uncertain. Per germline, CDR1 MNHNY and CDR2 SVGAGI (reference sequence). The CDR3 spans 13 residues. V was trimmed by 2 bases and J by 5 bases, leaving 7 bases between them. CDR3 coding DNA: TGTGCCAGCAGTTACCGGCGGGATCAGCCCCAGCATTTT. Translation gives CASSYRRDQPQHF.

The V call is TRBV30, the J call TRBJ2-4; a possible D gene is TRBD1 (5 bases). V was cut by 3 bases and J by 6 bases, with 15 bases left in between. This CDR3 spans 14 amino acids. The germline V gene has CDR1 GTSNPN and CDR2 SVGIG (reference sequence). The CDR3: CAWREMAGRNIQYF. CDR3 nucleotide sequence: TGTGCCTGGAGAGAAATGGCAGGGCGAAACATTCAGTACTTC.

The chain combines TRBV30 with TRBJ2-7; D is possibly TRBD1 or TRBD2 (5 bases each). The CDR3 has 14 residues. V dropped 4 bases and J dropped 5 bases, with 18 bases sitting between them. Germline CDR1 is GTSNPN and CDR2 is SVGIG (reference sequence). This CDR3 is CAWIQRGAIHEQYF. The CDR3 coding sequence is TGTGCCTGGATTCAGAGAGGGGCAATCCACGAGCAGTACTTC.

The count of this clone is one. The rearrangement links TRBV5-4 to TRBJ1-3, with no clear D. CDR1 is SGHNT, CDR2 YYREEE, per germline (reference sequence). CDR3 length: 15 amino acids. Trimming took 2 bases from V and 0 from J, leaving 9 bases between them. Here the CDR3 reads CASSLPPGSGNTIYF. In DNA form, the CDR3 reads TGTGCCAGCAGCTTACCTCCAGGCTCTGGAAACACCATATATTTT.

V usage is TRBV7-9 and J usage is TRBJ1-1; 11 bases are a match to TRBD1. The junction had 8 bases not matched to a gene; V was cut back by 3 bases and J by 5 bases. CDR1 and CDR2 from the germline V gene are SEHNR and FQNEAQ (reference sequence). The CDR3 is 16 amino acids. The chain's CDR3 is CASSFRGQGAFTEAFF. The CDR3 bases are TGTGCCAGCAGCTTTCGAGGACAGGGGGCTTTTACTGAAGCTTTCTTT.